This T cell receptor beta chain was recovered during a study of OX40 agonist ivuxolimab in advanced cancers. Profiled with immunoSEQ multiplex PCR; TCRdb holds only in-frame clones, not every one. The sample shows about 73,000 clones, approximately 90% of them seen only once. The CDR3 loop spans 15 amino acids. With V trimmed by 10 bases and J by 8 bases, 17 bases remained unmatched. CDR1 and CDR2 from the germline V gene are MNHEY and SMNVEV (reference sequence). Regarding this clone: The antigen remains undetermined.

Study-level findings and limits: Clonal expansion by week 6 occurred in CD4+ and CD8+ blood T cells (at 0.1 to 3.0 mg/kg). Normalized T-cell clonal expansion was also low in some nonresponders. In the expanded peripheral T cells, antigen specificity was never determined. Among T cells, CD8+ cells averaged more expanded clones than CD4+ cells.

The specimen comprised CD4+ or CD8+ T cells sorted from blood, sampled in a trial of the OX40 agonist ivuxolimab. The clonotype was recovered from an adult with an advanced solid tumor such as melanoma, head and neck, liver or kidney cancer. The gene calls are TRBV27 and TRBJ2-3; 8 bases fit TRBD2. CDR3 bases: TGTGCCACCCCCAGCGTGCAGCGGGAGAGGGTTACGCAGTATTTT. Encoded protein: CATPSVQRERVTQYF.